The T cell receptor beta chain under discussion was sequenced for a study of blood T cell repertoires in COVID-19. This table comes from immunoSEQ multiplex PCR, and its TCRdb copy is limited to in-frame clones, with some not included. The sample consists of some 240,000 clones, around 85% of them appearing once. Germline V lookup: CDR1 PRHDT, CDR2 FYEKMQ (reference sequence). Trimming removed 8 bases at V and 0 bases at J, with 11 bases between. The CDR3 totals 14 residues. Participants were aged 18 to 89 years from approximately 24 US areas. The chain employs TRBV13 and TRBJ2-1; D call uncertain. The sequenced material came from PBMCs or T cells enriched from blood (not recorded which). The TCR sequence derives from a woman in her thirties or forties with acute COVID-19. The chain's CDR3 is CASSFGGSYNEQFF. The CDR3 DNA sequence: TGTGCCAGCTCGTTCGGCGGCTCCTACAATGAGCAGTTCTTC.